The table lists the clone carrying this TCR beta chain with a count of one. Its antigen is unknown. V trimming: 2 bases; J trimming: 6 bases; junction bases outside the gene matches: 4. Germline CDR1 reads LNHDA; CDR2 reads SQIVND (reference sequence). The CDR3 spans 16 residues. The entry originates in a study of chemoradiotherapy in HPV16-positive cancers. Study-level background: Candidate HPV-specific clones and shared TCR motifs came from a couple of HPV16-positive patients.

TCRdb's copy holds only in-frame clones and misses some; the assay was immunoSEQ multiplex PCR. The sample carries around 4,900 clones, 89% recorded once. Study-level results: Candidate HPV-specific clones and E7-related TCR motifs grew in tumor during treatment.

The receptor comes from a human donor with HPV-associated anogenital cancer. Source: blood, taken from a patient who underwent chemoradiotherapy. This chain connects TRBV19 to TRBJ2-1; 13 bases map to TRBD2. CDR3: CASSIRTSGGRNEQFF. CDR3 sequence (DNA): TGTGCCAGTAGTATAAGGACTAGCGGGGGCCGCAATGAGCAGTTCTTC.